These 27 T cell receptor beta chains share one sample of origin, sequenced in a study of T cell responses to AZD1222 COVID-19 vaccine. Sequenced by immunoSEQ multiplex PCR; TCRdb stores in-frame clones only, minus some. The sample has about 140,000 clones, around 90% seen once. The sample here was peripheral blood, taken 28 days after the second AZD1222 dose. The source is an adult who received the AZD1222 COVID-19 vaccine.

The CDR3 DNA follows: TGTGCCAGCAGCTTGGGCGGCCTAGAAGCTTTCTTT. It is translated as CASSLGGLEAFF. This chain uses TRBV5-5 with TRBJ1-1; D is unresolved. Trimming left V 0 bases short and J 8 bases short, with 8 bases between. The CDR3 sequence is 12 residues long. Germline V CDR1 and CDR2: SGHKS, YYEKEE (reference sequence).

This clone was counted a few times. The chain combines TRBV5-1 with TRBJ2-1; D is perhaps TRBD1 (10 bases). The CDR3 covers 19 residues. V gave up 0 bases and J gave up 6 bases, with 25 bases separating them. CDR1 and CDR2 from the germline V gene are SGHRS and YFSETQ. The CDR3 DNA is TGCGCCAGCAGCTTGGAAGGGACAGGGGACTTAGCGGGAGCCAATGAGCAGTTCTTC. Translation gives CASSLEGTGDLAGANEQFF.

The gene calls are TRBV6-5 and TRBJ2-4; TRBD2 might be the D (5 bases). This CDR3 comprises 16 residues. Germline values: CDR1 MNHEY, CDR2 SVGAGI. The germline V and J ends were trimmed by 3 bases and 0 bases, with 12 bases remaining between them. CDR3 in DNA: TGTGCCAGCAGTTATTCAACCGGACTAGCCAAAAACATTCAGTACTTC. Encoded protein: CASSYSTGLAKNIQYF.

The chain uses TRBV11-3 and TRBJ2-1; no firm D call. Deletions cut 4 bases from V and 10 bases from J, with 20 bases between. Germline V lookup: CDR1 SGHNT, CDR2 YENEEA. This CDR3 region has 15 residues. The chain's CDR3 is CASSSGGPRPLEQFF. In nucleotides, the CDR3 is TGTGCCAGCAGCTCGGGCGGACCTCGTCCGCTCGAGCAGTTCTTC. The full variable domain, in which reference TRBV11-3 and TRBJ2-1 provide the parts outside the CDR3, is EAGVVQSPRYKIIEKKQPVAFWCNPISGHNTLYWYLQNLGQGPELLIRYENEEAVDDSQLPKDRFSAERLKGVDSTLKIQPAELGDSAVYLCASSSGGPRPLEQFFGPGTRLTVL.

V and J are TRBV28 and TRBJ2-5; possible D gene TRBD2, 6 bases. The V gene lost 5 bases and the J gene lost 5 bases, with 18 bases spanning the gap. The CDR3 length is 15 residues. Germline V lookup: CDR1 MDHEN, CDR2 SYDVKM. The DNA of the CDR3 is TGTGCCAGCAGTCTGACAACGGAGGGATGGGAGACCCAGTACTTC. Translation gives CASSLTTEGWETQYF.

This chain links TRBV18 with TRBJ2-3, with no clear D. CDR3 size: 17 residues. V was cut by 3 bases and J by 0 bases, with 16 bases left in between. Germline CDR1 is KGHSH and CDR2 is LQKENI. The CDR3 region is CASSPQYSPTSTDTQYF. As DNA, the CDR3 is TGTGCCAGCTCACCGCAGTACAGCCCCACTAGCACAGATACGCAGTATTTT.

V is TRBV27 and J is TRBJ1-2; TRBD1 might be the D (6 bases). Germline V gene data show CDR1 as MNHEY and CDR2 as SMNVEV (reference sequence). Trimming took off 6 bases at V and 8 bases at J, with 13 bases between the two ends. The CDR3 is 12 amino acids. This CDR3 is CASRVGGAGYTF. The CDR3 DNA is TGTGCCAGCAGAGTGGGGGGCGCAGGCTACACCTTC.

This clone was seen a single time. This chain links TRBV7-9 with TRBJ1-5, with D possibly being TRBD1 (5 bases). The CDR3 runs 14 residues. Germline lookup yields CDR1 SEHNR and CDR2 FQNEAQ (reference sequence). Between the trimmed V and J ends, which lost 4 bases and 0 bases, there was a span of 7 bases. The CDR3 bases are TGTGCCAGCAGCTCAGACAGTAGCAATCAGCCCCAGCATTTT. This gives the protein CASSSDSSNQPQHF.

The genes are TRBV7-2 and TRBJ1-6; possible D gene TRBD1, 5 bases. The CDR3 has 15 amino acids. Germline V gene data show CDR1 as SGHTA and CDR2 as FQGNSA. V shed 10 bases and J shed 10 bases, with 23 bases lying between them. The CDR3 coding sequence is TGTGCCACCTCCGGTGGGCAGGGTAATCGATCACCCCTCCACTTT. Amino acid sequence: CATSGGQGNRSPLHF.

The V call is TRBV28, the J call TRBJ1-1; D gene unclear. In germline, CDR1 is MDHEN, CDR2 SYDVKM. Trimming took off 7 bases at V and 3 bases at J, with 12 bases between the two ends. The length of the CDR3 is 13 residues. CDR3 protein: CASINGRDTEAFF. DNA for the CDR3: TGTGCCAGCATCAACGGGAGGGACACTGAAGCTTTCTTT.

The CDR3 coding sequence is TGTGCCAGCAGCCTCCAAATGAACACTGAAGCTTTCTTT. Translated, it gives CASSLQMNTEAFF. The chain links TRBV2 to TRBJ1-1, with unresolved D. Trimming left V 6 bases short and J 0 bases short, with 8 bases between. This CDR3 is 13 amino acids long. The V gene's germline CDR1 is SNHLY and CDR2 FYNNEI.

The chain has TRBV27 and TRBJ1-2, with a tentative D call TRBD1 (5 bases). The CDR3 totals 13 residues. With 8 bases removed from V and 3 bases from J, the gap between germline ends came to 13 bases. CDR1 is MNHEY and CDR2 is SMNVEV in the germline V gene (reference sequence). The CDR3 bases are TGTGCCAGCTCCGGGGCCAGAGACTATGGCTACACCTTC. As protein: CASSGARDYGYTF.

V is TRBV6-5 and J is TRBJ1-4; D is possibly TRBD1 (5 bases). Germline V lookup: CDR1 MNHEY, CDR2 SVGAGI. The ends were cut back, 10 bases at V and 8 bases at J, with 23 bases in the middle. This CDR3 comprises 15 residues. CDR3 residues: CATDHQGWTEEKLFF. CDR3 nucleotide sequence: TGTGCCACCGACCACCAGGGCTGGACTGAGGAAAAACTGTTTTTT.

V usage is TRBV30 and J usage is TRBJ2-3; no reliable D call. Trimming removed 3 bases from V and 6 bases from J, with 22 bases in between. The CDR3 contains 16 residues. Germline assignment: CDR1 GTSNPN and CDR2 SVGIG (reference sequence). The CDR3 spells CAWRPDGVGLRDTQYF. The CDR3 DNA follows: TGTGCCTGGAGGCCGGACGGCGTTGGGCTTAGGGATACGCAGTATTTT.

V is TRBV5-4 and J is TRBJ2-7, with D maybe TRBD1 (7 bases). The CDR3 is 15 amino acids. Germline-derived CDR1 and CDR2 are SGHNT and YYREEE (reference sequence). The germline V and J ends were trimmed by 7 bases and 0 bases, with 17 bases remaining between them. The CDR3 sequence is CASDPGDSGSYEQYF. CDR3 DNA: TGTGCCAGCGATCCGGGGGACAGCGGCTCCTACGAGCAGTACTTC.

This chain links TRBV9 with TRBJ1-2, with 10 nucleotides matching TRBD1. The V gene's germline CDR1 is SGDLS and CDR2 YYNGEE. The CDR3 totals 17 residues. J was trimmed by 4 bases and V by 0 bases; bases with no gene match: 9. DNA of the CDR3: TGTGCCAGCAGCGTAGGACCGGGACAGGGGCTGGTCTATGGCTACACCTTC. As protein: CASSVGPGQGLVYGYTF. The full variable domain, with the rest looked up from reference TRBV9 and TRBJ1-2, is DSGVTQTPKHLITATGQRVTLRCSPRSGDLSVYWYQQSLDQGLQFLIQYYNGEERAKGNILERFSAQQFPDLHSELNLSSLELGDSALYFCASSVGPGQGLVYGYTFGSGTRLTVV.

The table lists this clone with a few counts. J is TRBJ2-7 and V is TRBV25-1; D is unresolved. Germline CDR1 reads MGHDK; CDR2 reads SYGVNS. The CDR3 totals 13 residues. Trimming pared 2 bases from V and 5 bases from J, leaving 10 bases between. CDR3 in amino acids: CASSEAGRDEQYF. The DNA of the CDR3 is TGTGCCAGCAGTGAAGCTGGACGGGACGAGCAGTACTTC.

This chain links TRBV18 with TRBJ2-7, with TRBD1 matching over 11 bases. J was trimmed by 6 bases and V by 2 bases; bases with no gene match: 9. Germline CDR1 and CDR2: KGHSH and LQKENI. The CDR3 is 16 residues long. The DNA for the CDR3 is TGTGCCAGCTCACCATTCGAAGGACAGGGGGCCATCGAGCAGTACTTC. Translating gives CASSPFEGQGAIEQYF.

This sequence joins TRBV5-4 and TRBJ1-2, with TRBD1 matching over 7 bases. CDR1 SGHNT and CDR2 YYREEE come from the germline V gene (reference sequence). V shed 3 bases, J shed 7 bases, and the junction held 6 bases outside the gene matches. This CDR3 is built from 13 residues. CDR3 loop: CASSSKTGTGYTF. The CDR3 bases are TGTGCCAGCAGCTCCAAGACAGGGACTGGCTACACCTTC. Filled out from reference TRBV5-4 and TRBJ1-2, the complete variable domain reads ETGVTQSPTHLIKTRGQQVTLRCSSQSGHNTVSWYQQALGQGPQFIFQYYREEENGRGNFPPRFSGLQFPNYSSELNVNALELDDSALYLCASSSKTGTGYTFGSGTRLTVV.

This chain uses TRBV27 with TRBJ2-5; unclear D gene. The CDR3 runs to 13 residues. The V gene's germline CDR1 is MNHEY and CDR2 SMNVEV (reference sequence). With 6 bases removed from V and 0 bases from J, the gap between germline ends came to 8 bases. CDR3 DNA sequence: TGTGCCAGCAGCCGCCTGGACCAAGAGACCCAGTACTTC. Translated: CASSRLDQETQYF.

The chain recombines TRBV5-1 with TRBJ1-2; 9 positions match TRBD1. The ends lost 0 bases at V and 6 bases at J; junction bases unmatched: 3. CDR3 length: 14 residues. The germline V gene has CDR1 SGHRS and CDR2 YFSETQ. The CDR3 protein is CASSLEGTGHGYTF. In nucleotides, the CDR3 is TGCGCCAGCAGCTTGGAAGGGACAGGGCATGGCTACACCTTC.

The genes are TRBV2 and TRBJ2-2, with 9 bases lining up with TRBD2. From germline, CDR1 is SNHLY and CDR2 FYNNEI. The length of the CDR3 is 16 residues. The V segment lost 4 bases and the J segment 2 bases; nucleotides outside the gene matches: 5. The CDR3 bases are TGTGCCAGCAGTGTTGGAGGGACTAGCAACACCGGGGAGCTGTTTTTT. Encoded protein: CASSVGGTSNTGELFF.

CDR3 sequence reads: CASGSGTYEQYF. CDR3 nucleotide sequence: TGTGCCAGTGGGTCGGGGACCTACGAGCAGTACTTC. The chain recombines TRBV19 with TRBJ2-7; possibly TRBD2 for D (5 bases). Germline lookup yields CDR1 LNHDA and CDR2 SQIVND (reference sequence). This CDR3 region has 12 residues. V shed 8 bases and J shed 2 bases, with 10 bases lying between them.

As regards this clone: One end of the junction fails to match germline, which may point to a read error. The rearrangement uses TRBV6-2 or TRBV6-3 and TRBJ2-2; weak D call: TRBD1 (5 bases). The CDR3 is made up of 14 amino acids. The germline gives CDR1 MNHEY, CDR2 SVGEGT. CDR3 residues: CASSSTANIGELFF. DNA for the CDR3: TGTGCCAGCAGTTCGACAGCGAACATCGGGGAGCTGTTTTTT.

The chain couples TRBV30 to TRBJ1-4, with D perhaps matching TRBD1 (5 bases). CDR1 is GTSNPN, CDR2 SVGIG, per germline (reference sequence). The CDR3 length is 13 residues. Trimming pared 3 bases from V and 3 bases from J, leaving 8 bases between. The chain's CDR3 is CAWRIRANEKLFF. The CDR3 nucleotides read TGTGCCTGGAGAATCAGGGCTAATGAAAAACTGTTTTTT.

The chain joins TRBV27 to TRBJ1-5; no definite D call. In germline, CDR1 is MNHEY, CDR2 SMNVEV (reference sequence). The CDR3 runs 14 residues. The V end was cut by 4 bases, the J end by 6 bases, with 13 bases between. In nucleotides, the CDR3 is TGTGCCAGCAGTTCTCTGGTAGCGGGTCAGCCCCAGCATTTT. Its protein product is CASSSLVAGQPQHF.

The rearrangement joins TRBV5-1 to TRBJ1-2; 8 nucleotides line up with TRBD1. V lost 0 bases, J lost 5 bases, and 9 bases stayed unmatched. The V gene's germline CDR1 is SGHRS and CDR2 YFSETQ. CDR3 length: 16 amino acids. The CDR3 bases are TGCGCCAGCAGCTTGGCCAGGACAGGGAAGGGGTATGGCTACACCTTC. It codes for CASSLARTGKGYGYTF.